This is a list of T cell receptor beta chains from one sample in a study of blood T cell repertoires in COVID-19. Profiling relied on immunoSEQ multiplex PCR, and the TCRdb table lists in-frame clones only, not all of them. The data hold about 270,000 clones, with more than 85% observed a single time. Sequenced material: PBMCs or T cells enriched from blood (not recorded which). Receptor source: a man in his forties who had been exposed to COVID-19. CDR3s include the opening cysteine and the closing phenylalanine or tryptophan. Each record gives: CDR3 DNA, CDR3 protein, V gene, D gene, CDR3 length, J gene, clone size. A D gene is named only where the DNA matches it firmly. Expanded clones are given a class, and other clones once, few, many or no size at all.

CDR3nt: TGTGCCAGCAACCCCGGGACAGCGAACACCGGGGAGCTGTTTTTT
CDR3aa: CASNPGTANTGELFF
v_gene: TRBV6-2/TRBV6-3
d_gene: TRBD1
len: 15
j_gene: TRBJ2-2
abundance: NA

CDR3nt: TGTGCCAGCAGTGTGGACAGGGGACACTCTGGAAACACCATATATTTT
CDR3aa: CASSVDRGHSGNTIYF
v_gene: TRBV2
d_gene: TRBD1
len: 16
j_gene: TRBJ1-3
abundance: NA

CDR3nt: TGTGCCAGCAGCTGGATTACGGGGGGCTACACCTACGAGCAGTACTTC
CDR3aa: CASSWITGGYTYEQYF
v_gene: TRBV7-2
d_gene: NA
len: 16
j_gene: TRBJ2-7
abundance: NA

CDR3nt: TGTGCCAGCAGTGCAGGGACTAGCTATGGCACAGATACGCAGTATTTT
CDR3aa: CASSAGTSYGTDTQYF
v_gene: TRBV28
d_gene: TRBD2
len: 16
j_gene: TRBJ2-3
abundance: NA

CDR3nt: TGTGCCAGCAGCCAAGGACGGGCAGGGGAGCAGTTCTTC
CDR3aa: CASSQGRAGEQFF
v_gene: TRBV3-1/TRBV3-2
d_gene: NA
len: 13
j_gene: TRBJ2-1
abundance: NA

CDR3nt: TGCGCCAGCAGCCTCGTCTTGGGAGGGGAGACCCAGTACTTC
CDR3aa: CASSLVLGGETQYF
v_gene: TRBV5-1
d_gene: TRBD2
len: 14
j_gene: TRBJ2-5
abundance: NA

CDR3nt: TGTGCCAGCAGCCCCCTTAGCGGGAGGTCATACAATGAGCAGTTCTTC
CDR3aa: CASSPLSGRSYNEQFF
v_gene: TRBV9
d_gene: TRBD2
len: 16
j_gene: TRBJ2-1
abundance: NA

CDR3nt: TGCGCCAGCAGCCCCCGGGACAGAGAAAGTAACTATGGCTACACCTTC
CDR3aa: CASSPRDRESNYGYTF
v_gene: TRBV5-1
d_gene: TRBD1
len: 16
j_gene: TRBJ1-2
abundance: once

CDR3nt: TGTGCCAGCAGTGAACAGGGGGCGCAGTACAATGAGCAGTTCTTC
CDR3aa: CASSEQGAQYNEQFF
v_gene: TRBV9
d_gene: TRBD1
len: 15
j_gene: TRBJ2-1
abundance: NA

CDR3nt: TGTGCCAGCAGCTTGCGGGGACTGGGAAGCAATCAGCCCCAGCATTTT
CDR3aa: CASSLRGLGSNQPQHF
v_gene: TRBV5-6
d_gene: NA
len: 16
j_gene: TRBJ1-5
abundance: NA

CDR3nt: TGTGCCAGCAGTTCCAACGACAGGGGCCAAGAGACCCAGTACTTC
CDR3aa: CASSSNDRGQETQYF
v_gene: TRBV6-6
d_gene: TRBD1
len: 15
j_gene: TRBJ2-5
abundance: NA

CDR3nt: TGTGCCAGTAGTAAGGACAGGGGACGATGGCAGCCCCAGCATTTT
CDR3aa: CASSKDRGRWQPQHF
v_gene: TRBV19
d_gene: TRBD1
len: 15
j_gene: TRBJ1-5
abundance: NA

CDR3nt: TGTGCCAGCAGTTATGTGGGAGACGGGTACGAGCAGTACTTC
CDR3aa: CASSYVGDGYEQYF
v_gene: TRBV6-2/TRBV6-3
d_gene: NA
len: 14
j_gene: TRBJ2-7
abundance: NA

CDR3nt: TGTGCCTGGAGTGCCAGGGTTGATGGCTACACCTTC
CDR3aa: CAWSARVDGYTF
v_gene: TRBV30
d_gene: NA
len: 12
j_gene: TRBJ1-2
abundance: NA

CDR3nt: TGTGCCAGTAGTATCCTCGCAGGGAAAACTAATGAAAAACTGTTTTTT
CDR3aa: CASSILAGKTNEKLFF
v_gene: TRBV19
d_gene: NA
len: 16
j_gene: TRBJ1-4
abundance: NA

CDR3nt: TGTGCCAGTAAGGGACAGGGACATTCACCCCTCCACTTT
CDR3aa: CASKGQGHSPLHF
v_gene: TRBV19
d_gene: TRBD1
len: 13
j_gene: TRBJ1-6
abundance: few

CDR3nt: TGTGCCAGCAGCCAGGGGACAGGGGACTATGGCTACACCTTC
CDR3aa: CASSQGTGDYGYTF
v_gene: TRBV14
d_gene: TRBD1
len: 14
j_gene: TRBJ1-2
abundance: NA

CDR3nt: TGTGCCAGTAGTCAGGGGGCGTACAATGAGCAGTTCTTC
CDR3aa: CASSQGAYNEQFF
v_gene: TRBV19
d_gene: TRBD1
len: 13
j_gene: TRBJ2-1
abundance: NA

CDR3nt: TGTGCCAGCAGCGTAGCGTACACAGATACGCAGTATTTT
CDR3aa: CASSVAYTDTQYF
v_gene: TRBV9
d_gene: NA
len: 13
j_gene: TRBJ2-3
abundance: NA

CDR3nt: TGTGCCAGCAGAAAAGCAGGGAGGCAGCCCCAGCATTTT
CDR3aa: CASRKAGRQPQHF
v_gene: TRBV12-3/TRBV12-4
d_gene: NA
len: 13
j_gene: TRBJ1-5
abundance: few

CDR3nt: TGTGCCAGCAGCGTAGGAGGATTGACTAACAATGAGCAGTTCTTC
CDR3aa: CASSVGGLTNNEQFF
v_gene: TRBV9
d_gene: NA
len: 15
j_gene: TRBJ2-1
abundance: NA

CDR3nt: TGTGCCAGCAGTCGTCCCGGGACTAGCGGTCAAGAGACCCAGTACTTC
CDR3aa: CASSRPGTSGQETQYF
v_gene: TRBV9
d_gene: TRBD2
len: 16
j_gene: TRBJ2-5
abundance: NA

CDR3nt: TGTGCCAGCAGTTACTCCCGGGACAGGCCACCCGGGGAGCTGTTTTTT
CDR3aa: CASSYSRDRPPGELFF
v_gene: TRBV6-2/TRBV6-3
d_gene: TRBD1
len: 16
j_gene: TRBJ2-2
abundance: NA

CDR3nt: TGTGCCAGCAGCCAAGGACTAGCGGCCACAGATACGCAGTATTTT
CDR3aa: CASSQGLAATDTQYF
v_gene: TRBV14
d_gene: TRBD2
len: 15
j_gene: TRBJ2-3
abundance: NA

CDR3nt: TGTGCCTGGAGTGGGGGAGGGGGAGATACGCAGTATTTT
CDR3aa: CAWSGGGGDTQYF
v_gene: TRBV30
d_gene: NA
len: 13
j_gene: TRBJ2-3
abundance: NA

CDR3nt: TGTGCCAGCAGCTTCTTTACAGTCTACGAGCAGTACTTC
CDR3aa: CASSFFTVYEQYF
v_gene: TRBV5-8
d_gene: NA
len: 13
j_gene: TRBJ2-7
abundance: NA

CDR3nt: TGTGCCAGCAGCCCCCCGGGGGTTATAGGTGATGAAAAACTGTTTTTT
CDR3aa: CASSPPGVIGDEKLFF
v_gene: TRBV7-2
d_gene: NA
len: 16
j_gene: TRBJ1-4
abundance: NA

CDR3nt: TGTGCCAGCAGCGTAGGACCTCCGGGACAGGTTTCGTCTGGGGCCAACGTCCTGACTTTC
CDR3aa: CASSVGPPGQVSSGANVLTF
v_gene: TRBV9
d_gene: TRBD1
len: 20
j_gene: TRBJ2-6
abundance: NA

CDR3nt: TGCGCCAGCAGCTCGACTAGGCCCCGCTACGAGCAGTACTTC
CDR3aa: CASSSTRPRYEQYF
v_gene: TRBV4-1
d_gene: NA
len: 14
j_gene: TRBJ2-7
abundance: NA

CDR3nt: TGCGCCAGCAGTGAGTCGAGCGCTCAGCCCCAGCATTTT
CDR3aa: CASSESSAQPQHF
v_gene: TRBV10-1
d_gene: NA
len: 13
j_gene: TRBJ1-5
abundance: NA

CDR3nt: TGCAGCGTTGGTCTGGAAGCTTTCTTT
CDR3aa: CSVGLEAFF
v_gene: TRBV29-1
d_gene: NA
len: 9
j_gene: TRBJ1-1
abundance: NA

CDR3nt: TGTGCCAGTAGCGTAGTAGTGGGGGCTCCTGAAGCTTTCTTT
CDR3aa: CASSVVVGAPEAFF
v_gene: TRBV19
d_gene: NA
len: 14
j_gene: TRBJ1-1
abundance: NA

CDR3nt: TGTGCCAGCAGCTTAATTCGCGGGGACCGGGCAAATGAGCAGTTCTTC
CDR3aa: CASSLIRGDRANEQFF
v_gene: TRBV7-9
d_gene: NA
len: 16
j_gene: TRBJ2-1
abundance: NA

CDR3nt: TGTGCCAGCAGTCCCAATCCTATACTAGCGGGAACCGAGCAGTACTTC
CDR3aa: CASSPNPILAGTEQYF
v_gene: TRBV27
d_gene: TRBD2
len: 16
j_gene: TRBJ2-7
abundance: NA

CDR3nt: TGTGCCAGCAGTAAATTTCTAGGGACAGGGGAGGACTATGGCTACACCTTC
CDR3aa: CASSKFLGTGEDYGYTF
v_gene: TRBV28
d_gene: TRBD1
len: 17
j_gene: TRBJ1-2
abundance: NA

CDR3nt: TGTGCCAGCAGCTTAGCGTTTTCACAGAACTACGAGCAGTACTTC
CDR3aa: CASSLAFSQNYEQYF
v_gene: TRBV7-9
d_gene: NA
len: 15
j_gene: TRBJ2-7
abundance: NA

CDR3nt: TGCGCCAGCAGCATTCAGGGGCAGAGTAATGAAAAACTGTTTTTT
CDR3aa: CASSIQGQSNEKLFF
v_gene: TRBV5-1
d_gene: NA
len: 15
j_gene: TRBJ1-4
abundance: NA

CDR3nt: TGTGCCAGCAGCTTCTCGACAGGAGCTAACTATGGCTACACCTTC
CDR3aa: CASSFSTGANYGYTF
v_gene: TRBV5-5
d_gene: NA
len: 15
j_gene: TRBJ1-2
abundance: NA

CDR3nt: TGTGCCAGCAGTTACTGGGGACTAGCGGGAGAAGTGTCCACGCAGTATTTT
CDR3aa: CASSYWGLAGEVSTQYF
v_gene: TRBV6-2/TRBV6-3
d_gene: TRBD2
len: 17
j_gene: TRBJ2-3
abundance: NA

CDR3nt: TGTGCCTGGAGTGCCTCCACAGGGTTGAGTCAGCCCCAGCATTTT
CDR3aa: CAWSASTGLSQPQHF
v_gene: TRBV30
d_gene: NA
len: 15
j_gene: TRBJ1-5
abundance: once

CDR3nt: TGTGCCAGCAGCTTAATGGGACAGGGAATGTATTCACCCCTCCACTTT
CDR3aa: CASSLMGQGMYSPLHF
v_gene: TRBV7-9
d_gene: TRBD1
len: 16
j_gene: TRBJ1-6
abundance: NA

CDR3nt: TGTGCCAGCAGTTTAGGGACAGGGGGGAAAACTGAAGCTTTCTTT
CDR3aa: CASSLGTGGKTEAFF
v_gene: TRBV27
d_gene: TRBD1
len: 15
j_gene: TRBJ1-1
abundance: NA